The entry below describes one T cell receptor (beta chain). The antigen it binds to is not known. Per-base quality was not reported, and no clone a single base away is much larger than it. The same CDR3 also results from other DNA sequences found in this sample. The data derive from a study of T cell changes during pregnancy in multiple sclerosis (dated by TCRdb to 2018 to 2020). For the study in its entirety: The study examined how the T cell repertoire changed over the course of pregnancy in women with multiple sclerosis.

In the germline V gene (reference sequence), CDR1 corresponds to LNHDA and CDR2 to SQIVND. V loses 1 base, J loses 4 bases, and the germline ends lie 8 bases apart. Measured from the cysteine to the phenylalanine, the CDR3 is 14 residues long. The entry retains the CDR3 DNA only, 42 bases that are in frame from base 1. Libraries were prepared through the immunoSEQ multiplex PCR assay. The source is immuneACCESS, and TCRdb retained only in-frame sequences with V and J called. Part of the clones is not carried over; for the studies checked, unresolved V genes explain less than half of this, and the remainder is unexplained. This sample has around 31,000 clones in its table, and over 75% of those were observed once. The ten top clones hold approximately 4.7% of the sample.

The TCR comes from a female donor with multiple sclerosis, enrolled in a pregnancy study. Recombination joined TRBV19 with TRBJ2-1, with the D gene not confidently named. The sequenced sample was CD8+ T cells from peripheral blood mononuclear cells, obtained in the second trimester of pregnancy. The CDR3 protein is CASSIGGDYNEQFF. Here is the DNA: TGTGCCAGTAGTATAGGCGGTGATTACAATGAGCAGTTCTTC. The CDR3, completed at both ends by the reference TRBV19 and TRBJ2-1 genes, gives the full variable domain DGGITQSPKYLFRKEGQNVTLSCEQNLNHDAMYWYRQDPGQGLRLIYYSQIVNDFQKGDIAEGYSVSREKKESFPLTVTSAQKNPTAFYLCASSIGGDYNEQFFGPGTRLTVL.